The 14 T cell receptor beta chains below come from one sample, sequenced in a study of low-dose radiotherapy and immunotherapy resistance in tumors. Time point defined: after trial treatment. The treatment denotes: LDRT plus nivolumab, ipilimumab, low-dose cyclophosphamide and aspirin (RACIN trial). Primers used for first-strand cDNA, a TRAV- and TRBV-specific set, covered both alpha and beta chains. Using a constant-region primer together with a V-primer adapter, TCRs were subjected to 20 PCR cycles of amplification. TCRdb used MiXCR to reprocess the reads, holding one entry per CDR3 protein. Here the sample spans around 100,000 distinct CDR3 sequences, 20% being singletons. The input for sequencing was PBMCs, taken after low-dose radiotherapy plus immunotherapy. Receptor source: a male donor with prostate cancer.

Many counts were recorded for this clonotype. The chain is built from TRBV14 and TRBJ1-5; 9 positions agree with TRBD1. Germline CDR1 is SGHDN and CDR2 is FVKESK. After removal of 3 bases from V and 3 bases from J, the junction contained 6 bases not matched to a gene. This CDR3 contains 16 residues. CDR3 protein: CASSHRTGAVNQPQHF. The CDR3 DNA sequence: TGTGCCAGCAGCCACCGGACAGGGGCGGTCAATCAGCCCCAGCATTTT.

This clonotype has a count of ten or more. The rearrangement links TRBV2 to TRBJ2-7, with 8 nucleotides matching TRBD2. V was pared by 8 bases and J by 3 bases, with 9 bases of the junction left unmatched. The CDR3 is 14 residues long. Germline V CDR1 and CDR2: SNHLY, FYNNEI. The CDR3 DNA sequence: TGTGCCAGCTCTGCGGGACTAGGCATCTACGAGCAGTACTTC. As protein: CASSAGLGIYEQYF.

This clonotype was recorded many times. J is TRBJ1-6 and V is TRBV2, with a tentative D call TRBD1 (6 bases). This CDR3 contains 13 residues. Trimming stripped 4 bases from V and 15 bases from J, with 16 bases between. Germline CDR1 reads SNHLY; CDR2 reads FYNNEI. CDR3 sequence (DNA): TGTGCCAGCAGTGGTAGTACAGGGTTGCACCTCCACTTT. Translated, it gives CASSGSTGLHLHF.

This clonotype was found many times. The rearrangement uses TRBV7-9 and TRBJ2-5; D gene ambiguous. Germline CDR1 is SEHNR and CDR2 is FQNEAQ (reference sequence). Trimming removed 2 bases at V and 4 bases at J, with 8 bases between. CDR3 size: 13 residues. The CDR3 sequence: CASSLYQRETQYF. CDR3 nucleotide sequence: TGTGCCAGCAGCTTATACCAGAGAGAGACCCAGTACTTC.

In this sample, this clonotype turned up many times. The rearrangement links TRBV18 to TRBJ2-7, with D possibly called TRBD1 or TRBD2 (5 bases each). Germline V gives CDR1 KGHSH, CDR2 LQKENI. This CDR3 comprises 15 residues. V was clipped by 2 bases and J by 3 bases, with 14 bases between them. CDR3 in DNA: TGTGCCAGCTCACCAAGCCAGGGAAGCGGCTACGAGCAGTACTTC. Translating gives CASSPSQGSGYEQYF.

This clonotype appeared many times. This sequence joins TRBV20-1 and TRBJ1-1; 7 bases are a match to TRBD1. The germline CDR1 and CDR2 sequences are DFQATT and SNEGSKA (reference sequence). The CDR3 loop spans 11 amino acids. The CDR3 spells CTTGLGAEAFF. The CDR3, as DNA: TGCACGACAGGGCTGGGGGCTGAAGCTTTCTTT.

This clonotype was observed many times. J is TRBJ1-1 and V is TRBV6-5; D is possibly TRBD1 (5 bases). V was cut by 4 bases and J by 5 bases, with 14 bases left in between. The CDR3 has 14 amino acids. CDR1 and CDR2 from the germline V gene are MNHEY and SVGAGI. The CDR3 spells CASSSGGGRTEAFF. The CDR3 DNA follows: TGTGCCAGCAGTTCCGGGGGAGGGAGGACTGAAGCTTTCTTT.

This clonotype was detected many times. The V gene is TRBV12-3 or TRBV12-4, the J gene TRBJ1-4; a possible D gene is TRBD1 (6 bases). The CDR3 is 15 residues long. V lost 9 bases, J lost 5 bases, and 19 bases lay in between. The CDR3 bases are TGTGCCAGTCGTCGGGGGGACACAAGGAATGAAAAACTGTTTTTT. Translating gives CASRRGDTRNEKLFF.

The sample holds many counts of this clonotype. The chain employs TRBV11-2 and TRBJ2-1; maybe TRBD2 (6 bases). The CDR3 runs to 14 residues. V lost 4 bases to trimming and J lost 6 bases, with 13 bases between them. Germline V CDR1 and CDR2: SGHAT, FQNNGV. The CDR3 DNA reads TGTGCCAGCAGCTCATCAAGGCGGGGCAATGAGCAGTTCTTC. Protein: CASSSSRRGNEQFF.

This clonotype was seen repeatedly, ten times or more. V and J are TRBV2 and TRBJ2-3, with 7 bases lining up with TRBD2. CDR3 length equals 13 residues. V trimming: 7 bases; J trimming: 4 bases; junction bases outside the gene matches: 5. Germline assignment: CDR1 SNHLY and CDR2 FYNNEI. The CDR3 spells CASTLGGADTQYF. CDR3 DNA: TGTGCCAGCACCCTGGGAGGGGCAGATACGCAGTATTTT.

A word on this clonotype: This sequence may be a read error, since a much larger clone differs from it by one base. The chain employs TRBV3-1 and TRBJ1-1, with unresolved D. The V end lost 1 base, the J end lost 8 bases, and 14 bases lay between the germline ends. CDR3 length: 14 residues. Germline V lookup: CDR1 LGHDT, CDR2 YNNKEL (reference sequence). CDR3 residues: CASSQGPNHGEAFF. The CDR3 coding sequence is TGTGCCAGCAGCCAAGGTCCAAACCACGGGGAAGCTTTCTTT.

This clonotype appeared many times. The V and J genes are TRBV6-2 or TRBV6-3 and TRBJ2-3; perhaps D is TRBD1 or TRBD2 (5 bases each). This CDR3 has 13 amino acids. Germline V gene lookup returns CDR1 MNHEY and CDR2 SVGEGT. Trimming shortened V by 5 bases and J by 11 bases, and 17 bases separated the two germline ends. CDR3 sequence: CASSQPGTEGQYF. CDR3 DNA: TGTGCCAGCAGTCAACCGGGGACCGAAGGGCAGTATTTT.

This clonotype was detected a few times. V usage is TRBV5-4 and J usage is TRBJ2-1; D call uncertain. V lost 1 base to trimming and J lost 5 bases, with 7 bases between them. Germline lookup yields CDR1 SGHNT and CDR2 YYREEE (reference sequence). The CDR3 spans 13 residues. CDR3 bases: TGTGCCAGCAGCTTGACGGCTGACAATGAGCAGTTCTTC. Protein sequence: CASSLTADNEQFF.

The genes are TRBV7-6 and TRBJ2-7; the D call may be TRBD1 or TRBD2 (5 bases each). This CDR3 comprises 13 residues. CDR1 is SGHVS and CDR2 is FNYEAQ in the germline V gene. Trimming shortened V by 5 bases and J by 4 bases, and 12 bases separated the two germline ends. CDR3: CASSPEGRYEQYF. The DNA of the CDR3 is TGTGCCAGCAGCCCCGAGGGACGATACGAGCAGTACTTC. The whole variable domain, remainder taken from reference TRBV7-6 and TRBJ2-7, is GAGVSQSPRYKVTKRGQDVALRCDPISGHVSLYWYRQALGQGPEFLTYFNYEAQQDKSGLPNDRFSAERPEGSISTLTIQRTEQRDSAMYRCASSPEGRYEQYFGPGTRLTVT.